The present T cell receptor (beta chain) was sequenced within a study of T-cell reconstitution after alpha-beta-depleted transplantation in children. This clonotype has ten or more counts. What it binds is not known. Unique molecular identifiers were incorporated when the TCRbeta library was constructed. TCRdb called the PCR reads again in MiXCR, with one record for every CDR3 protein. The sample carries about 110,000 distinct CDR3 sequences, around 6.4% recorded once. General study findings and limits: Hyperexpanded clones declined; after one year, newly produced T cells mostly supplied diversity.

The receptor was derived from a male patient between 2 and 10 years old who had a stem cell transplant for acute lymphoblastic leukemia, so the T cells may come from the graft donor. The material was PBMCs, mostly from graft donor cells, obtained 360 days after TCRalphabeta/CD19-depleted stem cell transplant.

The CDR3 reads CASRLAGDADTQYF. The CDR3 nucleotides read TGTGCCAGCAGACTAGCGGGAGACGCAGATACGCAGTATTTT. The chain joins TRBV12-3 or TRBV12-4 to TRBJ2-3; 11 bases line up with TRBD2. The CDR3 consists of 14 residues. Trimming removed 6 bases from V and 4 bases from J; junction bases left unmatched: 3.